This T cell receptor (beta chain) is drawn from a study of T cell changes during pregnancy in multiple sclerosis. This clone was seen just once. The repertoire was sequenced with immunoSEQ multiplex PCR; TCRdb's copy has only in-frame clones and lacks some. The sample lists 55,000 to 65,000 clones; about 94% were seen once. This sequence was found in a female donor with multiple sclerosis, enrolled in a pregnancy study. The sequencing here drew on CD4+ T cells from peripheral blood mononuclear cells, taken before pregnancy.

The CDR3 is CASVDSQYEQYF. The CDR3 nucleotides read TGTGCTAGTGTGGACTCGCAATACGAGCAGTACTTC. This chain connects TRBV12-5 to TRBJ2-7; D might be TRBD2 (5 bases). The germline V gene has CDR1 LGHNT and CDR2 FRNRAP. This CDR3 has 12 residues. Trimming pared 7 bases from V and 4 bases from J, leaving 11 bases between.